The source of this TCR beta chain is a study of radiotherapy plus CTLA-4 blockade in lung cancer. Whole-study results and caveats: Among blood TCR repertoires after radiotherapy plus ipilimumab, tumor-derived clones expanded.

Profiling relied on immunoSEQ multiplex PCR, and the TCRdb table lists in-frame clones only, not all of them. The table includes 80,000 or so clones, about 78% detected once. Points on this clone: Antigen: not known. Within the sample, other DNA sequences also encode this same CDR3.

The sequenced sample was peripheral blood, obtained from a patient treated with radiotherapy plus ipilimumab. The origin of this receptor is a human donor with non-small cell lung cancer whose response to radiotherapy plus ipilimumab could not be evaluated. Some clones in this sample may be carry-over from other donors' samples.

CDR3 sequence: CASSFLTENTEAFF. The CDR3 DNA sequence: TGTGCCAGCAGTTTCTTAACAGAGAACACTGAAGCTTTCTTT. This chain uses TRBV28 with TRBJ1-1, with unresolved D. The CDR3 runs to 14 residues. V shed 3 bases and J shed 1 base, with 9 bases lying between them. Germline CDR1 MDHEN, CDR2 SYDVKM.